This TCR beta chain stems from a study of cytomegalovirus exposure and HLA in healthy donors. V was clipped by 4 bases and J by 7 bases; unmatched bases: 9. This CDR3 contains 14 residues. Germline V gene lookup returns CDR1 KGHSH and CDR2 LQKENI. Worth noting for this clone: No antigen is known for it.

Regarding the study as a whole: Per published accounts, TCR beta sequences correctly predicted the HLA-A and HLA-B alleles of most subjects. Per published reports, the classifier diagnosed cytomegalovirus status with high specificity and sensitivity. Analysis was carried out at a later point, and it linked a missense DCLRE1C variant to TCR beta V- and J-gene trimming.

The PCR had 60 Vbeta and 13 Jbeta primers. The data were produced by immunoSEQ multiplex PCR, yet TCRdb's version contains in-frame clones alone and is incomplete. The table has 190,000 or so clones, roughly 80% seen once. The chain couples TRBV18 to TRBJ1-1; 7 nucleotides agree with TRBD1. The TCR sequence derives from a man in his forties or fifties in good health and CMV-seronegative. The specimen sequenced was PBMCs. The chain's CDR3 is CASSLRTGGFEAFF. The CDR3, as DNA: TGTGCCAGCTCACTGCGGACAGGAGGATTTGAAGCTTTCTTT.